These 32 T cell receptor beta chains share one sample of origin, sequenced in a study of T cells in Graves' hyperthyroidism and ophthalmopathy. Amplification yielded TCR beta CDR3 regions, with RNA transcripts as the source. Using the HTBI primer set, a first-round RT-PCR was run on the TCR CDR3. TCRdb called the multiplex PCR reads again in MiXCR, with one record for every CDR3 protein. The sample shows hundreds of thousands of distinct CDR3 sequences, roughly 14% of them seen only once. What was sequenced was blood. The source is a middle-aged woman with Graves' ophthalmopathy.

This clonotype showed up just a few times. The rearrangement joins TRBV18 to TRBJ2-7; 8 nucleotides line up with TRBD1. Germline CDR1 reads KGHSH; CDR2 reads LQKENI. J was trimmed by 1 base and V by 0 bases; bases with no gene match: 5. This CDR3 contains 16 residues. DNA of the CDR3: TGTGCCAGCTCACCACCGTCGACAGGGGCATCCTACGAGCAGTACTTC. This encodes CASSPPSTGASYEQYF. Filled out from reference TRBV18 and TRBJ2-7, the complete variable domain reads NAGVMQNPRHLVRRRGQEARLRCSPMKGHSHVYWYRQLPEEGLKFMVYLQKENIIDESGMPKERFSAEFPKEGPSILRIQQVVRGDSAAYFCASSPPSTGASYEQYFGPGTRLTVT.

This clonotype was seen at least ten times. V usage is TRBV5-1 and J usage is TRBJ2-7, with D perhaps matching TRBD2 (5 bases). Trimming cost V 4 bases and J 5 bases, with 16 bases left between them. This CDR3 is 14 amino acids long. Germline lookup yields CDR1 SGHRS and CDR2 YFSETQ. The CDR3 region is CASSDGRGRDEQYF. CDR3 in DNA: TGCGCCAGCAGCGACGGACGGGGTAGAGACGAGCAGTACTTC.

At least ten counts were recorded for this clonotype. V gene TRBV6-1 combines with J gene TRBJ2-2; weak D call: TRBD2 (5 bases). Trimming took off 6 bases at V and 1 base at J, with 15 bases between the two ends. The CDR3 has 16 residues. In germline, CDR1 is MNHNS, CDR2 SASEGT. Written as DNA, the CDR3 is TGTGCCAGCAGACGCCGGGGAGATAAGAACACCGGGGAGCTGTTTTTT. Its translation: CASRRRGDKNTGELFF.

Relative to its sample, this clonotype is medium-sized. The chain links TRBV6-1 to TRBJ1-2; TRBD1 is a possible D gene (5 bases). CDR3 length: 14 amino acids. The germline gives CDR1 MNHNS, CDR2 SASEGT. V lost 3 bases, J lost 8 bases, and 16 bases lay in between. DNA for the CDR3: TGTGCCAGCAGTGAGGCAGGGACGGAGAGGGGCTACACCTTC. Encoded protein: CASSEAGTERGYTF.

This chain joins TRBV7-2 and TRBJ2-5; no definite D call. V shed 2 bases and J shed 5 bases, with 12 bases lying between them. Germline V gene data show CDR1 as SGHTA and CDR2 as FQGNSA. The CDR3 runs 14 residues. The CDR3 protein is CASSLPPGRETQYF. For the CDR3, the DNA is TGTGCCAGCAGCTTACCCCCGGGCCGGGAGACCCAGTACTTC.

This clonotype was observed many times. CDR3 sequence reads: CASSESPGITGDTGELFF. As DNA, the CDR3 is TGTGCCAGCAGTGAATCTCCAGGAATAACAGGGGACACCGGGGAGCTGTTTTTT. This chain connects TRBV2 to TRBJ2-2, with 7 bases identical to TRBD1. Germline loops: CDR1 SNHLY, CDR2 FYNNEI. J gave up 3 bases and V 2 bases, and 12 bases lay outside the gene matches. The CDR3 extends over 18 amino acids.

In this sample, this clonotype turned up many times. The CDR3 region has the DNA TGTGCCAGCAGCCCCAACAGGGTTGGGCAGTACTTC. This codes for CASSPNRVGQYF. This chain uses TRBV12-3 or TRBV12-4 with TRBJ2-7; a weak D match, TRBD1 (6 bases). The CDR3 consists of 12 residues. V lost 6 bases and J lost 9, with 15 bases in between.

This clonotype was seen repeatedly, ten times or more. The genes are TRBV12-3 or TRBV12-4 and TRBJ2-2; 8 bases are shared with TRBD2. J gave up 1 base and V 4 bases, and 2 bases lay outside the gene matches. This CDR3 is built from 15 residues. The CDR3 is CASSSGGQNTGELFF. Written as DNA, the CDR3 is TGTGCCAGCAGTTCGGGAGGGCAGAACACCGGGGAGCTGTTTTTT.

This clonotype is labeled as medium-sized (0.01 to 0.1%). The rearrangement uses TRBV6-2 or TRBV6-3 and TRBJ2-7, with 12 bases aligning to TRBD1. The CDR3 contains 16 residues. Germline trimming cut 2 bases from V and 7 bases from J; bases unmatched to any gene: 9. The V gene's germline CDR1 is MNHEY and CDR2 SVGEGT. CDR3 bases: TGTGCCAGCAGTTACACCGCGGGACAGGGGGCAAGGGAGCAGTACTTC. Translating gives CASSYTAGQGAREQYF.

This rearrangement joins TRBV4-1 to TRBJ1-5; D remains unclear. The length of the CDR3 is 16 residues. V shed 0 bases and J shed 0 bases, with 9 bases lying between them. Germline assignment: CDR1 MGHRA and CDR2 YSYEKL. The chain's CDR3 is CASSQDLGYSNQPQHF. The CDR3 region has the DNA TGCGCCAGCAGCCAAGATCTGGGTTATAGCAATCAGCCCCAGCATTTT.

The chain employs TRBV28 and TRBJ1-2, with D unresolved. The CDR3 runs to 14 residues. Germline assignment: CDR1 MDHEN and CDR2 SYDVKM. Trimming shortened V by 2 bases and J by 0 bases, and 7 bases separated the two germline ends. Written as DNA, the CDR3 is TGTGCCAGCAGTTTACACGCCACTAACTATGGCTACACCTTC. It yields the protein CASSLHATNYGYTF.

This clonotype was seen repeatedly, ten times or more. This chain joins TRBV6-2 or TRBV6-3 and TRBJ1-5, with D unresolved. Germline CDR1 reads MNHEY; CDR2 reads SVGEGT. This CDR3 contains 14 residues. Trimming took 8 bases from V and 5 from J, leaving 16 bases between them. This CDR3 reads CASERENIDQPQHF. Written as DNA, the CDR3 is TGTGCCAGCGAGAGAGAAAACATTGATCAGCCCCAGCATTTT.

This clonotype has at least ten counts. The chain recombines TRBV7-8 with TRBJ1-3; D gene uncertain. Germline loops: CDR1 SGHVS, CDR2 FQNEAQ. The CDR3 contains 15 residues. Trimming cost V 1 base and J 1 base, with 8 bases left between them. Here the CDR3 DNA reads TGTGCCAGCAGCTTAGTGGGCAGATCTGGAAACACCATATATTTT. This gives the protein CASSLVGRSGNTIYF. The variable domain in full, completed from reference TRBV7-8 and TRBJ1-3, reads GAGVSQSPRYKVAKRGQDVALRCDPISGHVSLFWYQQALGQGPEFLTYFQNEAQLDKSGLPSDRFFAERPEGSVSTLKIQRTQQEDSAVYLCASSLVGRSGNTIYFGEGSWLTVV.

This clonotype came up many times. In nucleotides, the CDR3 is TGTGCCAGCAGTATATTGACAGGGAATTTCTATGGCTACACCTTC. Amino acid sequence: CASSILTGNFYGYTF. This rearrangement joins TRBV12-3 or TRBV12-4 to TRBJ1-2; 7 positions match TRBD1. The CDR3 is 15 amino acids. With V trimmed by 5 bases and J by 4 bases, 10 bases remained unmatched.

This clonotype was seen ten or more times. V gene TRBV7-2 combines with J gene TRBJ2-7, with D maybe TRBD2 (6 bases). This CDR3 comprises 13 residues. V lost 2 bases and J 3 bases, leaving 8 bases between the germline ends. CDR1 and CDR2 (germline): SGHTA, FQGNSA. The CDR3 protein is CASSLWRDYEQYF. DNA for the CDR3: TGTGCCAGCAGCTTATGGCGGGACTACGAGCAGTACTTC.

This clonotype was picked up many times. This chain uses TRBV12-3 or TRBV12-4 with TRBJ2-7; perhaps TRBD1 as D (6 bases). V lost 2 bases, J lost 4 bases, and 12 bases lay in between. CDR3 length equals 14 residues. The chain's CDR3 is CASSLKTGSYEQYF. CDR3 sequence (DNA): TGTGCCAGCAGTTTAAAGACAGGTTCGTACGAGCAGTACTTC.

This clonotype was counted many times. A read error may produce the germline difference seen at one junction end. CDR3 nucleotides: TGTGCCAGCAGCGCCGGGAACGCTGAAGCTTTCTTT. It yields the protein CASSAGNAEAFF. V gene TRBV7-9 combines with J gene TRBJ1-1; D call uncertain. CDR1 and CDR2 (germline): SEHNR, FQNEAQ (reference sequence). The CDR3 spans 12 residues.

There are many counts of this clonotype. The chain couples TRBV12-3 or TRBV12-4 to TRBJ1-5; D not certain. Trimming cost V 5 bases and J 3 bases, with 8 bases left between them. The CDR3 runs to 13 residues. CDR3 bases: TGTGCCAGCAGTGACGGTATCAATCAGCCCCAGCATTTT. Its protein is CASSDGINQPQHF.

This clonotype was seen many times. The rearrangement uses TRBV28 and TRBJ2-7; the D gene is possibly TRBD2 (6 bases). Germline V gene data show CDR1 as MDHEN and CDR2 as SYDVKM. The CDR3 is 13 amino acids. Trimming removed 8 bases at V and 2 bases at J, with 13 bases between. This CDR3 is CASPRESPYEQYF. The CDR3 DNA reads as TGTGCCAGCCCACGGGAGAGTCCCTACGAGCAGTACTTC.

In this sample, this clonotype turned up a few times. A much larger clone differs by one base, so this may be a read error. The gene calls are TRBV6-5 and TRBJ1-5; D is undetermined. Germline V gene sequence: CDR1 MNHEY, CDR2 SVGAGI. The CDR3 contains 14 residues. The ends were cut back, 4 bases at V and 7 bases at J, with 14 bases in the middle. CDR3 loop: CASSCSGVQQPQHF. For the CDR3, the DNA is TGTGCCAGCAGTTGCTCCGGGGTTCAGCAGCCCCAGCATTTT.

This clonotype was seen at least ten times. The chain has TRBV11-2 and TRBJ2-7; possibly TRBD1 for D (5 bases). The V gene lost 0 bases and the J gene lost 2 bases, with 17 bases spanning the gap. There are 17 residues in the CDR3. Germline loops: CDR1 SGHAT, CDR2 FQNNGV. The CDR3 DNA reads TGTGCCAGCAGCTTAGAGGTCGGATGGCAGGGTCCCTACGAGCAGTACTTC. This translates into CASSLEVGWQGPYEQYF. Full variable domain (outside the CDR3, taken from reference TRBV11-2 and TRBJ2-7): EAGVAQSPRYKIIEKRQSVAFWCNPISGHATLYWYQQILGQGPKLLIQFQNNGVVDDSQLPKDRFSAERLKGVDSTLKIQPAKLEDSAVYLCASSLEVGWQGPYEQYFGPGTRLTVT.

This clonotype came up many times. The V and J genes are TRBV28 and TRBJ2-7, with 7 bases fitting TRBD1. With V trimmed by 6 bases and J by 3 bases, 14 bases remained unmatched. Germline-derived CDR1 and CDR2 are MDHEN and SYDVKM. This CDR3 is built from 16 residues. CDR3 nucleotides: TGTGCCAGCAGAAGACCTGGGACAGTGGGCGACTACGAGCAGTACTTC. This gives the protein CASRRPGTVGDYEQYF. Complete variable domain (other parts from reference TRBV28 and TRBJ2-7): DVKVTQSSRYLVKRTGEKVFLECVQDMDHENMFWYRQDPGLGLRLIYFSYDVKMKEKGDIPEGYSVSREKKERFSLILESASTNQTSMYLCASRRPGTVGDYEQYFGPGTRLTVT.

This clonotype has a handful of counts. This rearrangement joins TRBV27 to TRBJ2-7; D is ambiguous. The V and J ends lost 2 bases and 6 bases respectively, with 11 bases between them. This CDR3 region has 13 residues. Per germline, CDR1 MNHEY and CDR2 SMNVEV (reference sequence). CDR3 bases: TGTGCCAGCAGTTTACTTCTTGGGCGCGAGCAGTACTTC. Amino acids: CASSLLLGREQYF.

This clonotype was recorded at least ten times. The genes are TRBV27 and TRBJ2-5; 9 positions agree with TRBD2. The CDR3 contains 13 residues. Unmatched junction bases numbered 1, after V lost 4 bases and J lost 4 bases. The germline gives CDR1 MNHEY, CDR2 SMNVEV (reference sequence). Written as DNA, the CDR3 is TGTGCCAGCAGTTCTAGCGGGGCAGAGACCCAGTACTTC. As protein: CASSSSGAETQYF.

This clonotype occurred a few times. The chain joins TRBV2 to TRBJ2-5; 7 nucleotides match TRBD2. This CDR3 comprises 13 residues. Germline V gene data show CDR1 as SNHLY and CDR2 as FYNNEI. Trimming at V came to 7 bases and at J to 3 bases, leaving 5 bases not matched to a gene. DNA of the CDR3: TGTGCCAGCACTGAGCGGGAAGAAGAGACCCAGTACTTC. This sequence encodes CASTEREEETQYF.

This chain connects TRBV29-1 to TRBJ2-7, with D possibly matching TRBD2 (6 bases). The CDR3 loop spans 13 amino acids. Germline-derived CDR1 and CDR2 are SQVTM and ANQGSEA. Trimming took off 7 bases at V and 0 bases at J, with 13 bases between the two ends. CDR3: CSALAPSSYEQYF. The CDR3 bases are TGCAGCGCTCTAGCGCCGAGCTCCTACGAGCAGTACTTC.

Ten or more counts support this clonotype. The chain employs TRBV5-6 and TRBJ2-2; D is perhaps TRBD2 (6 bases). Germline V gene sequence: CDR1 SGHDT, CDR2 YYEEEE. This CDR3 is built from 15 residues. The V gene lost 4 bases and the J gene lost 5 bases, with 15 bases spanning the gap. This CDR3 reads CASSRRLGRTGELFF. The DNA for the CDR3 is TGTGCCAGCAGCCGGAGACTAGGTAGAACCGGGGAGCTGTTTTTT.

The chain employs TRBV11-2 and TRBJ2-5; 8 nucleotides line up with TRBD2. With V trimmed by 8 bases and J by 5 bases, 4 bases remained unmatched. The CDR3 loop spans 12 amino acids. The germline gives CDR1 SGHAT, CDR2 FQNNGV. The CDR3 bases are TGTGCCAGCTGGGGACTAGGGGAGACCCAGTACTTC. This gives the protein CASWGLGETQYF.

This rearrangement joins TRBV12-3 or TRBV12-4 to TRBJ1-6, with TRBD1 matching 7 bases. V shed 6 bases and J 4 bases; nucleotides not matched to a gene: 6. CDR3 length: 15 residues. Here the CDR3 reads CASSPGTDYNSPLHF. Here the CDR3 DNA reads TGTGCCAGCAGCCCCGGGACAGATTATAATTCACCCCTCCACTTT.

This clonotype has a count of ten or more. The gene calls are TRBV2 and TRBJ2-7; perhaps TRBD1 as D (6 bases). CDR3 size: 13 residues. V lost 8 bases and J 4 bases, leaving 15 bases between the germline ends. Looked up from germline, CDR1 is SNHLY and CDR2 is FYNNEI. The CDR3 nucleotides read TGTGCCAGCGCCCCCGGGACACCTTACGAGCAGTACTTC. Its protein is CASAPGTPYEQYF.

This clonotype was found a few times. J is TRBJ1-1 and V is TRBV12-3 or TRBV12-4, with D possibly being TRBD1 (6 bases). V lost 2 bases to trimming and J lost 1 base, with 26 bases between them. CDR3 length equals 20 residues. CDR3: CASSLFFGGGRHQGNTEAFF. The CDR3 DNA is TGTGCCAGCAGTTTATTTTTTGGGGGGGGCCGGCATCAGGGGAACACTGAAGCTTTCTTT.

This clonotype was seen many times. The genes are TRBV28 and TRBJ2-7; the D gene could be TRBD1 or TRBD2 (5 bases each). Germline assignment: CDR1 MDHEN and CDR2 SYDVKM. The CDR3 contains 14 residues. V was cut by 6 bases and J by 1 base, with 13 bases left in between. This chain's CDR3 is CASSGWGLSYEQYF. In DNA, the CDR3 is TGTGCCAGCAGCGGTTGGGGGTTATCCTACGAGCAGTACTTC.